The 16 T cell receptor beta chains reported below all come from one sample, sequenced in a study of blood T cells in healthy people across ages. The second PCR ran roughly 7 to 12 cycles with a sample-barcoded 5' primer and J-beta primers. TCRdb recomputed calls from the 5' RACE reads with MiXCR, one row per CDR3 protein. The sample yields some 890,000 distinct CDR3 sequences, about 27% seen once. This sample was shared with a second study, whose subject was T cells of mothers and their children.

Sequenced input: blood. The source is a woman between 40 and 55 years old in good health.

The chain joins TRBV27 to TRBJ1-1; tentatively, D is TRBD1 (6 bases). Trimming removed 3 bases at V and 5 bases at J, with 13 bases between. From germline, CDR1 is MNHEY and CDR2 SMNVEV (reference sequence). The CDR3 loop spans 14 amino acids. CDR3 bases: TGTGCCAGCAGTTTTAAGGGGGGAGTTACTGAAGCTTTCTTT. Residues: CASSFKGGVTEAFF.

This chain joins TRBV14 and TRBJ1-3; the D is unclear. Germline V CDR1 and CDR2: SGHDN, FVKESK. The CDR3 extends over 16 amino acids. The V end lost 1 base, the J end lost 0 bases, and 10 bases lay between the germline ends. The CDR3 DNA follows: TGTGCCAGCAGCCAAGTATACGGTCGCTCTGGAAACACCATATATTTT. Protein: CASSQVYGRSGNTIYF.

CDR3 DNA sequence: TGTGCCAGCAGCCAAGATGAGATAGGGGTTGGGGCCAAAAACATTCAGTACTTC. Residues: CASSQDEIGVGAKNIQYF. The chain links TRBV4-2 to TRBJ2-4, with D maybe TRBD1 (5 bases). The CDR3 contains 18 residues. The germline V gene encodes CDR1 LGHNA and CDR2 YNFKEQ. Trimming cost V 0 bases and J 1 base, with 16 bases left between them.

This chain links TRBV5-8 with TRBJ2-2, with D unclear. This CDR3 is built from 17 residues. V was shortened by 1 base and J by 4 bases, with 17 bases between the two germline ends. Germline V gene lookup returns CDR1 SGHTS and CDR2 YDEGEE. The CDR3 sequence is CASSLRLITSSTGELFF. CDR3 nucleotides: TGTGCCAGCAGCTTGCGCTTGATCACCAGCAGCACCGGGGAGCTGTTTTTT.

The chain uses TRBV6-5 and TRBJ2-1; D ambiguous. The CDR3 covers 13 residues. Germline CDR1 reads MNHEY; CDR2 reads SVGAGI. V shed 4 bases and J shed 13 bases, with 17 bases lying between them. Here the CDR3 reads CASSWEPGPLQFF. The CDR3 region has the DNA TGTGCCAGCAGTTGGGAACCCGGGCCTCTACAGTTCTTC.

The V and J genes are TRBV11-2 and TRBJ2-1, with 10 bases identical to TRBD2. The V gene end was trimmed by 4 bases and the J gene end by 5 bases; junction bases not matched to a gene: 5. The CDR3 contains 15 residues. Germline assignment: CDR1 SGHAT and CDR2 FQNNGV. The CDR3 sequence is CASSSLAGRDNEQFF. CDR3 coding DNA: TGTGCCAGCAGCTCACTAGCGGGGCGCGACAATGAGCAGTTCTTC. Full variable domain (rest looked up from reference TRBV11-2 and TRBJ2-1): EAGVAQSPRYKIIEKRQSVAFWCNPISGHATLYWYQQILGQGPKLLIQFQNNGVVDDSQLPKDRFSAERLKGVDSTLKIQPAKLEDSAVYLCASSSLAGRDNEQFFGPGTRLTVL.

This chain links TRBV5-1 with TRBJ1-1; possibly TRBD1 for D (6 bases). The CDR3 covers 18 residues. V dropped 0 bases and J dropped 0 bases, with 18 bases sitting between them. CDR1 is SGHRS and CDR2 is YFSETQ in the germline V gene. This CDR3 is CASSLGSGGAFMNTEAFF. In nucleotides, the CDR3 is TGCGCCAGCAGCTTGGGGAGCGGGGGGGCCTTCATGAACACTGAAGCTTTCTTT.

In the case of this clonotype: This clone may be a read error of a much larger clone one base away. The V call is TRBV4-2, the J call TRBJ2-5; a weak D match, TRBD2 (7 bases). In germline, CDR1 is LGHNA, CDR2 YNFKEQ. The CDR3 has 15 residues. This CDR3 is CASSQDPGRGEIQYF. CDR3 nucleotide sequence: TGTGCCAGCAGCCAAGATCCGGGGAGGGGGGAGATCCAGTACTTC.

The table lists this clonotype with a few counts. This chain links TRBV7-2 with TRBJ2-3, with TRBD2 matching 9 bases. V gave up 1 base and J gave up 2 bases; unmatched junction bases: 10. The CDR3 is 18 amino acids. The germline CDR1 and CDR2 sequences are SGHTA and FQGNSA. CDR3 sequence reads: CASSLDLTSGTHTDTQYF. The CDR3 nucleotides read TGTGCCAGCAGCTTAGATTTGACTAGCGGAACGCACACAGATACGCAGTATTTT.

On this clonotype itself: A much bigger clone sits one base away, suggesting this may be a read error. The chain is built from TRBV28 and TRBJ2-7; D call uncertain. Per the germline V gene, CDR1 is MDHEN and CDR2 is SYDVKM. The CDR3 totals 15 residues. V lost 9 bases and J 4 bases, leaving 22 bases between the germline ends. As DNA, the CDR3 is TGTGCCAGAAGCGAACGAGGTGGGGTGAGTTACGAGCAGTACTTC. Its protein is CARSERGGVSYEQYF.

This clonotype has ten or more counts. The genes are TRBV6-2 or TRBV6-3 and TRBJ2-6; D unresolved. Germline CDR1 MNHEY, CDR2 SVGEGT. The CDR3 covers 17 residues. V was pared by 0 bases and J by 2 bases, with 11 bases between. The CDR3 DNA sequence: TGTGCCAGCAGTTACTCGTACGGATCGACTGGGGCCAACGTCCTGACTTTC. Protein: CASSYSYGSTGANVLTF.

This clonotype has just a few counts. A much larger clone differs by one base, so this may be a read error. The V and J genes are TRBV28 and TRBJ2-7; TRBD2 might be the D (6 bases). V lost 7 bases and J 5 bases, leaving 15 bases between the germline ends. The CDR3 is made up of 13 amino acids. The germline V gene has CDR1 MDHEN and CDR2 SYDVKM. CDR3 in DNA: TGTGCCAGCACCTTCGGGGGTTGGGACGAGCAGTACTTC. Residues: CASTFGGWDEQYF.

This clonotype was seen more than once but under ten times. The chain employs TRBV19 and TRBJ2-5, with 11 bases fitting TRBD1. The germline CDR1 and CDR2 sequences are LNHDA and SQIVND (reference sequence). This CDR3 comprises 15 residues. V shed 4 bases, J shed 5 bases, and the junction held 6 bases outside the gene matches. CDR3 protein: CASSKWTGGEETQYF. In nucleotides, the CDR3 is TGTGCCAGTAGTAAGTGGACAGGGGGCGAGGAGACCCAGTACTTC.

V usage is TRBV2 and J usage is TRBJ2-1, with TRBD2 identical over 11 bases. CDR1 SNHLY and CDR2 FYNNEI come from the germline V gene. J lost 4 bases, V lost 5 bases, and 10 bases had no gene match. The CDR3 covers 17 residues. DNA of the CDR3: TGTGCCAGCAGTTTTCTAGCGGGGGGCGTCCGTTACAATGAGCAGTTCTTC. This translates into CASSFLAGGVRYNEQFF. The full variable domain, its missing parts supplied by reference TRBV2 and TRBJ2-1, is EPEVTQTPSHQVTQMGQEVILRCVPISNHLYFYWYRQILGQKVEFLVSFYNNEISEKSEIFDDQFSVERPDGSNFTLKIRSTKLEDSAMYFCASSFLAGGVRYNEQFFGPGTRLTVL.

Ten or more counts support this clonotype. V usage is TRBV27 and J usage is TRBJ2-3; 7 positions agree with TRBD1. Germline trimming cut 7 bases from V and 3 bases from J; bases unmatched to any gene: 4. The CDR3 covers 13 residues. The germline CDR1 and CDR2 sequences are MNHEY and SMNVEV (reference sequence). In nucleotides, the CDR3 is TGTGCCAGCATGATCAGGGGGACAGATACGCAGTATTTT. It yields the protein CASMIRGTDTQYF.

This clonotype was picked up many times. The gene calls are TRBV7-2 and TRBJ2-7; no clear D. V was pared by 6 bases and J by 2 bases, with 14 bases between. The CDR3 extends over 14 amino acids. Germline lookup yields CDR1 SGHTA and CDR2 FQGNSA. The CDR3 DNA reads TGTGCCAGCAGTTCCATGGGGTCAGCCTACGAGCAGTACTTC. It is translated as CASSSMGSAYEQYF.